This T cell receptor beta chain derives from a study of T cells expressing NK-cell markers. Germline lookup yields CDR1 LNHDA and CDR2 SQIVND (reference sequence). The CDR3 extends over 15 amino acids. TCRdb processed the 5' RACE reads again and assigns one entry to each CDR3 protein, with no DNA. Here the sample table reports under 500,000 distinct CDR3 sequences. General study findings and limits: About six donors carried dominant NKG2C+ clonotypes that made up about 1.0-8% of their CD8+ T cells.

About this clonotype: Its antigen remains unidentified.

Sequencing was carried out using blood T cells: a sorted CD56 or NKG2C T cell subset, CD4+ or CD8+ T cells, or bulk PBMC T cells (not recorded which). This chain uses TRBV19 with TRBJ2-7; the TCRdb D gene call, TRBD1, has no DNA to confirm it. The receptor was derived from a woman between 18 and 69 years old in good health. This CDR3 is CASSITGTGGYEQYF.